The 11 T cell receptor beta chains reported below all come from one sample, sequenced in a study of CD8 T cells in Susac syndrome. cDNA came from around 0.54 to 1 ug RNA primed by random hexamers. TCRdb itself ran the immunoSEQ multiplex PCR reads through MiXCR, one entry per CDR3 protein. Of 150,000 to 200,000 distinct CDR3 sequences listed, roughly 95% were seen once; the top ten hold approximately 0.088%. The source material was CD4+ T cells from PBMCs. The receptors stem from a human donor with multiple sclerosis.

The chain employs TRBV20-1 and TRBJ2-3; possibly TRBD1 for D (6 bases). The germline V and J ends were trimmed by 0 bases and 1 base, with 14 bases remaining between them. This CDR3 has 16 amino acids. In germline, CDR1 is DFQATT, CDR2 SNEGSKA (reference sequence). The CDR3 sequence is CSAREPDRSRTDTQYF. In DNA form, the CDR3 reads TGCAGTGCTAGAGAGCCCGACAGGTCACGCACAGATACGCAGTATTTT.

The chain recombines TRBV6-2 or TRBV6-3 with TRBJ1-5; TRBD1 matches at 9 bases. In germline, CDR1 is MNHEY, CDR2 SVGEGT. The CDR3 runs to 15 residues. Losses at the gene ends were 4 bases for V and 6 bases for J; bases not matched to a gene: 7. The CDR3 region has the DNA TGTGCCAGCAGTTTAGCACAGGGGGCGCGTCAGCCCCAGCATTTT. Protein product: CASSLAQGARQPQHF.

The chain joins TRBV9 to TRBJ2-5, with TRBD2 identical over 11 bases. The CDR3 is 14 residues long. V dropped 2 bases and J dropped 5; count of bases not matched to a gene: 2. The germline gives CDR1 SGDLS, CDR2 YYNGEE. The CDR3 loop is CASSVRTSGETQYF. The CDR3 nucleotides are TGTGCCAGCAGCGTCAGGACTAGCGGGGAGACCCAGTACTTC.

V usage is TRBV6-2 or TRBV6-3 and J usage is TRBJ2-7; D unresolved. The V gene lost 2 bases and the J gene lost 4 bases, with 6 bases spanning the gap. The V gene's germline CDR1 is MNHEY and CDR2 SVGEGT. This CDR3 has 12 residues. The CDR3 protein is CASSYRRYEQYF. The CDR3 DNA follows: TGTGCCAGCAGTTACAGAAGGTACGAGCAGTACTTC.

The chain joins TRBV6-2 or TRBV6-3 to TRBJ2-1; TRBD1 is a possible D gene (5 bases). The CDR3 has 14 residues. Germline CDR1 is MNHEY and CDR2 is SVGEGT. The ends were cut back, 5 bases at V and 3 bases at J, with 11 bases in the middle. The CDR3 DNA reads TGTGCCAGCAGTAACAGACAGTTCTACAATGAGCAGTTCTTC. It specifies CASSNRQFYNEQFF.

This rearrangement joins TRBV28 to TRBJ1-2; 9 bases are shared with TRBD1. The germline V gene encodes CDR1 MDHEN and CDR2 SYDVKM. The junction had 15 bases not matched to a gene; V was cut back by 5 bases and J by 8 bases. This CDR3 comprises 16 residues. The CDR3 bases are TGTGCCAGCAGTACCCCGAGTCTTAATACAGGGGGCGGCTACACCTTC. The encoded protein is CASSTPSLNTGGGYTF.

This clonotype has a single count. Here the CDR3 reads CATSRDGGYTF. CDR3 DNA: TGTGCCACCAGCAGAGATGGTGGCTACACCTTC. The chain uses TRBV15 and TRBJ1-2; the D is unclear. This CDR3 spans 11 amino acids. Per the germline V gene, CDR1 is LNHNV and CDR2 is YYDKDF (reference sequence). V shed 0 bases and J shed 7 bases, with 3 bases lying between them.

The chain carries TRBV10-3 and TRBJ1-1; no definite D call. Germline CDR1 and CDR2: ENHRY and SYGVKD. With 9 bases removed from V and 4 bases from J, the gap between germline ends came to 15 bases. This CDR3 is 13 amino acids long. CDR3 sequence reads: CAILEGWGTEAFF. CDR3 nucleotides: TGTGCCATTCTGGAAGGGTGGGGCACTGAAGCTTTCTTT.

The CDR3 region is CASSPLGLPQPQHF. The CDR3 bases are TGTGCCAGCAGTCCCCTTGGGTTGCCTCAGCCCCAGCATTTT. V gene TRBV12-3 or TRBV12-4 combines with J gene TRBJ1-5; D is unresolved. The V and J ends lost 5 bases and 6 bases respectively, with 14 bases between them. The CDR3 extends over 14 amino acids.

The chain combines TRBV28 with TRBJ2-5, with D unresolved. The V end lost 6 bases, the J end lost 4 bases, and 18 bases lay between the germline ends. Germline V CDR1 and CDR2: MDHEN, SYDVKM. The CDR3 consists of 15 residues. Written as DNA, the CDR3 is TGTGCCAGCAGCGAAATTGATGGATACCTAGAGACCCAGTACTTC. It is translated as CASSEIDGYLETQYF.

This clonotype was observed once. The rearrangement joins TRBV28 to TRBJ2-5; D ambiguous. Trimming shortened V by 2 bases and J by 5 bases, and 15 bases separated the two germline ends. Germline CDR1 and CDR2: MDHEN and SYDVKM. There are 15 residues in the CDR3. The CDR3 protein is CASSLVTFTWETQYF. The CDR3 DNA sequence: TGTGCCAGCAGTTTAGTCACCTTCACCTGGGAGACCCAGTACTTC.